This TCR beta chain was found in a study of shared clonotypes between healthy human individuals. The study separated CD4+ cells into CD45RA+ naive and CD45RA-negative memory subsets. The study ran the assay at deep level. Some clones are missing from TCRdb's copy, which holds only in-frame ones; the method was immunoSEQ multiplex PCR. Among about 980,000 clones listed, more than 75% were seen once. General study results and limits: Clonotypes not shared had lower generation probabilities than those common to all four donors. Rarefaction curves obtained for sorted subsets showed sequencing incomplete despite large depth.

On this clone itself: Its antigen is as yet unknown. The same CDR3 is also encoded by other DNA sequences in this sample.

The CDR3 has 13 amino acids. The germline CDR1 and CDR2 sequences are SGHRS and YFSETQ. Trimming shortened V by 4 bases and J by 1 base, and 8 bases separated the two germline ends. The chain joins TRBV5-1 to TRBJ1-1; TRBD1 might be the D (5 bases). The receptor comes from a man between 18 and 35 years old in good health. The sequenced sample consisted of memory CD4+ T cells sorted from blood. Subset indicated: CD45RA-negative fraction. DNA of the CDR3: TGCGCCAGCAGCACCACAGGGAACACTGAAGCTTTCTTT. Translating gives CASSTTGNTEAFF.